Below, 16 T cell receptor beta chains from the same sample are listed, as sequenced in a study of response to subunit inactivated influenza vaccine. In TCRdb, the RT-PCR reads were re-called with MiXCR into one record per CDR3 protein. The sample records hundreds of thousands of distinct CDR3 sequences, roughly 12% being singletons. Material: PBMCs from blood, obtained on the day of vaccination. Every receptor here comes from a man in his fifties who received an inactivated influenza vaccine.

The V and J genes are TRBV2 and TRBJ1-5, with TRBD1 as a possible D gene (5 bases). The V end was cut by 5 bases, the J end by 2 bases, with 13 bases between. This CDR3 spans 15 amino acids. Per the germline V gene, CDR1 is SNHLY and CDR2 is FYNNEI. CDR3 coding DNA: TGTGCCAGCAGTTCCCTGGGGGGTGGCAATCAGCCCCAGCATTTT. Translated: CASSSLGGGNQPQHF.

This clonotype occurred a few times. In nucleotides, the CDR3 is TGTGCCAGCAGCACACAGGGGCTCACGGATGAGCAGTTCTTC. It is translated as CASSTQGLTDEQFF. This chain links TRBV28 with TRBJ2-1; 7 bases match TRBD1. This CDR3 comprises 14 residues. The germline V gene encodes CDR1 MDHEN and CDR2 SYDVKM. Germline trimming cut 6 bases from V and 8 bases from J; bases unmatched to any gene: 10.

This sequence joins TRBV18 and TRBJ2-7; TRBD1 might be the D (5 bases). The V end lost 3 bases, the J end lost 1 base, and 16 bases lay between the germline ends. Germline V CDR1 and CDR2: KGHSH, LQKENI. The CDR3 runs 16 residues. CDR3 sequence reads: CASSPPQGRSSYEQYF. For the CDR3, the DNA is TGTGCCAGCTCACCCCCGCAGGGTAGGAGTTCCTACGAGCAGTACTTC.

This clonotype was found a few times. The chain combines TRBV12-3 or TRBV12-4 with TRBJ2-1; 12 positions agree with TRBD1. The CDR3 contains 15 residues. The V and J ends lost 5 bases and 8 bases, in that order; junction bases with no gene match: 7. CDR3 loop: CASSPRDRGPDEQFF. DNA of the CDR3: TGTGCCAGCAGTCCAAGGGACAGGGGGCCTGATGAGCAGTTCTTC.

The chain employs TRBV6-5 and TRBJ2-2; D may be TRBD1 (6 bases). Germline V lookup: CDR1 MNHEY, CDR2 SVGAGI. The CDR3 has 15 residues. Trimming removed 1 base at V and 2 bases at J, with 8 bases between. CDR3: CASSYWTVNTGELFF. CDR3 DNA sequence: TGTGCCAGCAGTTACTGGACAGTCAACACCGGGGAGCTGTTTTTT.

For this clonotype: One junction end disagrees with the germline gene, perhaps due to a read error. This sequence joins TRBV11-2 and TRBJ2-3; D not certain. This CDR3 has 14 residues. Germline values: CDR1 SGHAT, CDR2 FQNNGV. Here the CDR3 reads CASSLDPSPDTKYF. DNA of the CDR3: TGTGCCAGCAGCTTAGATCCAAGTCCAGATACGAAGTATTTT.

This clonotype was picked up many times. The chain's CDR3 is CASAPAPDTQYF. The DNA for the CDR3 is TGTGCCAGCGCCCCCGCCCCAGATACGCAGTATTTT. The genes are TRBV6-5 and TRBJ2-3; D unresolved. V lost 8 bases, J lost 4 bases, and 10 bases lay in between. This CDR3 has 12 amino acids. CDR1 is MNHEY, CDR2 SVGAGI, per germline.

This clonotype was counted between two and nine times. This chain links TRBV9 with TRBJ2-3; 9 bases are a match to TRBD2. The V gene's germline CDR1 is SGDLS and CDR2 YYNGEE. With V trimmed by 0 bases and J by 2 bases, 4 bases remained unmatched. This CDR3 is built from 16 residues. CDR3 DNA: TGTGCCAGCAGCGTAGTGGGCGGGAGGGACACAGATACGCAGTATTTT. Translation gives CASSVVGGRDTDTQYF.

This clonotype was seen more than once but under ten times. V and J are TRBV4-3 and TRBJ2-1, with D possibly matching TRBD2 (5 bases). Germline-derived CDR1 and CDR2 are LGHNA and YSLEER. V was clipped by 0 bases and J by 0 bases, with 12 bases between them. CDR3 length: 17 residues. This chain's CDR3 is CASSQDYLGSSYNEQFF. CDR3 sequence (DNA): TGCGCCAGCAGCCAAGACTATCTGGGGAGCTCCTACAATGAGCAGTTCTTC.

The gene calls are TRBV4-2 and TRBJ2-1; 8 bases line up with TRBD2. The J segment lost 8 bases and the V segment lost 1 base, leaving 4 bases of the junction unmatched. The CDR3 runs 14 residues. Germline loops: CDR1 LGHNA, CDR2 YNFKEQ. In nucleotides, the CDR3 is TGTGCCAGCAGCCAAGGGACTAGCCATGATGAGCAGTTCTTC. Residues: CASSQGTSHDEQFF.

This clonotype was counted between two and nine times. CDR3 region: CASLGGSGANNEQFF. The CDR3 DNA reads TGCGCCAGCCTAGGTGGTTCGGGGGCAAACAATGAGCAGTTCTTC. The chain couples TRBV4-1 to TRBJ2-1; D is perhaps TRBD1 or TRBD2 (6 bases each). The V gene's germline CDR1 is MGHRA and CDR2 YSYEKL. The V end lost 8 bases, the J end lost 5 bases, and 19 bases lay between the germline ends. CDR3 length: 15 residues.

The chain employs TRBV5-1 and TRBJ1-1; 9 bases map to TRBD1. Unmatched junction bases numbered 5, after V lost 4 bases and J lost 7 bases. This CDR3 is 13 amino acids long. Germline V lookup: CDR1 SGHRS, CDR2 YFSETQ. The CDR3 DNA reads TGCGCCAGCAGCCAAGACAGGGGGGGTGAAGCTTTCTTT. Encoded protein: CASSQDRGGEAFF.

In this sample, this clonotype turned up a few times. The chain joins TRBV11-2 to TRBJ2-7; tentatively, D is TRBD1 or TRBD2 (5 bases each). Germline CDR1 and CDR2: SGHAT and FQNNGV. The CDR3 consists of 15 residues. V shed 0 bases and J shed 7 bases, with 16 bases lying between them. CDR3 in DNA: TGTGCCAGCAGCTTAGAGCCCAGGGCAAGAGGGGAGCAGTACTTC. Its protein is CASSLEPRARGEQYF. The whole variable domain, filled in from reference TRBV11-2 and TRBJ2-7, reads EAGVAQSPRYKIIEKRQSVAFWCNPISGHATLYWYQQILGQGPKLLIQFQNNGVVDDSQLPKDRFSAERLKGVDSTLKIQPAKLEDSAVYLCASSLEPRARGEQYFGPGTRLTVT.

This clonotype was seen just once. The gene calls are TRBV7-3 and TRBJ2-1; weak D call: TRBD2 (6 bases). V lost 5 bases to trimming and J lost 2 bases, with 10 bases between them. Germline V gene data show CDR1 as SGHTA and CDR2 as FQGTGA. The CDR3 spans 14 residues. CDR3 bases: TGTGCCAGCAGCCCGGCGGGGCCCTACAATGAGCAGTTCTTC. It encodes CASSPAGPYNEQFF.

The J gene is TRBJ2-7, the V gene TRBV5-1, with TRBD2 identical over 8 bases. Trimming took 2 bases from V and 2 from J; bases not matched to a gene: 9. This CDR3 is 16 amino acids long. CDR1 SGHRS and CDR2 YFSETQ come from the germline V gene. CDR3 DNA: TGCGCCAGCAGCTTATCCCCGCCTAGCGGGCCCTACGAGCAGTACTTC. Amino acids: CASSLSPPSGPYEQYF.

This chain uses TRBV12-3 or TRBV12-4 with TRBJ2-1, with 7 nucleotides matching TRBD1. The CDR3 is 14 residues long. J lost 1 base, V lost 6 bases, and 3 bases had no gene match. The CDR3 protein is CASRPGQSYNEQFF. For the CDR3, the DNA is TGTGCCAGCAGGCCGGGACAGTCCTACAATGAGCAGTTCTTC.